These T cell receptor beta chains were read from a single sample in a study of T cell changes during pregnancy in multiple sclerosis. Measured with immunoSEQ multiplex PCR; TCRdb has only the in-frame clones, and not every one. The sample contains about 38,000 clones, approximately 90% of which appear only once. The sequencing here drew on CD4+ T cells from peripheral blood mononuclear cells, taken in the third trimester of pregnancy. These receptors were collected from a female donor in good health, enrolled as a control in a pregnancy study. Each CDR3 is given with its conserved first and last residue. The D gene is left open where the match is weak. The size field is filled for only some rows; it gives once, few, many or a size class.

v_gene: TRBV7-9; abundance: .; d_gene: .; j_gene: TRBJ1-1; CDR3nt: TGTGCCAGCAGCTTAACTGAGGGGAACACTGAAGCTTTCTTT; CDR3aa: CASSLTEGNTEAFF
v_gene: TRBV5-1; abundance: .; d_gene: .; j_gene: TRBJ1-2; CDR3nt: TGCGCCAGTCGATCGGTCTATGGCTACACCTTC; CDR3aa: CASRSVYGYTF
v_gene: TRBV7-2; abundance: .; d_gene: .; j_gene: TRBJ2-4; CDR3nt: TGTGCCAGCAGCTTAAACAGGGTAGCCGCAAACATTCAGTACTTC; CDR3aa: CASSLNRVAANIQYF
v_gene: TRBV6-1; abundance: .; d_gene: TRBD1; j_gene: TRBJ1-3; CDR3nt: TGTGCCAGCAGTGAGGACAGGGGAAACACCATATATTTT; CDR3aa: CASSEDRGNTIYF
v_gene: TRBV6-1; abundance: .; d_gene: .; j_gene: TRBJ1-6; CDR3nt: TGTGCCAGCAGTGAGGGGGGGGCAAATTCACCCCTCCACTTT; CDR3aa: CASSEGGANSPLHF
v_gene: TRBV18; abundance: .; d_gene: .; j_gene: TRBJ1-2; CDR3nt: TGTGCCAGCTCACCAGCGGCAGGGGTCGGCTACACCTTC; CDR3aa: CASSPAAGVGYTF
v_gene: TRBV28; abundance: .; d_gene: .; j_gene: TRBJ2-2; CDR3nt: TGTGCCAGCACAGGGGTTTGGGGGAACGCCGGGGAGCTGTTTTTT; CDR3aa: CASTGVWGNAGELFF
v_gene: TRBV7-9; abundance: .; d_gene: TRBD1; j_gene: TRBJ1-6; CDR3nt: TGTGCCAGCAGCCAACGGACAGGTTCACCCCTCCACTTT; CDR3aa: CASSQRTGSPLHF
v_gene: TRBV5-4; abundance: .; d_gene: .; j_gene: TRBJ2-7; CDR3nt: TGTGCCAGCAGACGCCTAGGAAGCTACGAGCAGTACTTC; CDR3aa: CASRRLGSYEQYF
v_gene: TRBV28; abundance: .; d_gene: .; j_gene: TRBJ1-5; CDR3nt: TGTGCCAGCAGAGCAGGGGTTCAGCCCCAGCATTTT; CDR3aa: CASRAGVQPQHF
v_gene: TRBV27; abundance: .; d_gene: .; j_gene: TRBJ1-2; CDR3nt: TGTGCCAGCGGTCCTTGGACAGTCACTAGATACTATGGCTACACCTTC; CDR3aa: CASGPWTVTRYYGYTF
v_gene: TRBV2; abundance: .; d_gene: TRBD1; j_gene: TRBJ2-5; CDR3nt: TGTGCCAGCAGTGAGACAGGGCCGAGAGAGACCCAGTACTTC; CDR3aa: CASSETGPRETQYF
v_gene: TRBV4-1; abundance: .; d_gene: .; j_gene: TRBJ1-2; CDR3nt: TGCGCCAGCAGCCAACCGAGGAGGGGCAACTATGGCTACACCTTC; CDR3aa: CASSQPRRGNYGYTF
v_gene: TRBV9; abundance: .; d_gene: TRBD2; j_gene: TRBJ2-1; CDR3nt: TGTGCCAGCAGCCATAGGACGGGGGGTAGCAATGAGCAGTTCTTC; CDR3aa: CASSHRTGGSNEQFF
v_gene: TRBV6-6; abundance: .; d_gene: TRBD2; j_gene: TRBJ2-4; CDR3nt: TGTGCCAGCAGTCACCAGGCGGGGGGGGCCAAAAACATTCAGTACTTC; CDR3aa: CASSHQAGGAKNIQYF
v_gene: TRBV6-1; abundance: .; d_gene: TRBD2; j_gene: TRBJ2-1; CDR3nt: TGTGCCAGCAGTGATAATCTAGCGGGAGCGGATGAGCAGTTCTTC; CDR3aa: CASSDNLAGADEQFF
v_gene: TRBV5-1; abundance: .; d_gene: TRBD1; j_gene: TRBJ1-1; CDR3nt: TGCGCCAGCACCGAACAGGGGGTGAGCACTGAAGCTTTCTTT; CDR3aa: CASTEQGVSTEAFF
v_gene: TRBV19; abundance: .; d_gene: TRBD1; j_gene: TRBJ2-7; CDR3nt: TGTGCCAGTAGGAGGCGCCGGACAGGCGACTACGAGCAGTACTTC; CDR3aa: CASRRRRTGDYEQYF
v_gene: TRBV28; abundance: .; d_gene: .; j_gene: TRBJ2-1; CDR3nt: TGTGCCAGCAGTTTTGCGGACTCCTACAATGAGCAGTTCTTC; CDR3aa: CASSFADSYNEQFF
v_gene: TRBV2; abundance: once; d_gene: .; j_gene: TRBJ1-5; CDR3nt: TGTGCCAGCAGTGAAGGATGGGACTCCCTCATTTCTCAGCCCCAGCATTTT; CDR3aa: CASSEGWDSLISQPQHF
v_gene: TRBV19; abundance: .; d_gene: TRBD1; j_gene: TRBJ1-2; CDR3nt: TGTGCCAGTAGTATGACAGGGCCAAACTATGGCTACACCTTC; CDR3aa: CASSMTGPNYGYTF
v_gene: TRBV5-6; abundance: .; d_gene: .; j_gene: TRBJ2-5; CDR3nt: TGTGCCAGCAGCTTGAAAAAGGGGCAGATGGAGACCCAGTACTTC; CDR3aa: CASSLKKGQMETQYF
v_gene: TRBV4-1; abundance: .; d_gene: .; j_gene: TRBJ2-1; CDR3nt: TGCGCCAGCAGCCGCCTCCCAGGAGGACTAAGCTACAATGAGCAGTTCTTC; CDR3aa: CASSRLPGGLSYNEQFF
v_gene: TRBV5-4; abundance: .; d_gene: TRBD1; j_gene: TRBJ1-1; CDR3nt: TGTGCCGGTTACAGGGGTCGACAGAGTGAAGCTTTCTTT; CDR3aa: CAGYRGRQSEAFF
v_gene: TRBV7-7; abundance: .; d_gene: TRBD1; j_gene: TRBJ2-7; CDR3nt: TGTGCTAGCATCCGGACAGGGAAAACCTACGAGCAGTACTTC; CDR3aa: CASIRTGKTYEQYF
v_gene: TRBV5-4; abundance: .; d_gene: TRBD2; j_gene: TRBJ2-1; CDR3nt: TGTGCCAGCAGCTTGGATAGCGGGGGGTACAATGAGCAGTTCTTC; CDR3aa: CASSLDSGGYNEQFF
v_gene: TRBV5-1; abundance: .; d_gene: TRBD1; j_gene: TRBJ1-4; CDR3nt: TGCGCCAGCAGCTGGGGGACAGCTAATGAAAAACTGTTTTTT; CDR3aa: CASSWGTANEKLFF
v_gene: TRBV2; abundance: .; d_gene: TRBD2; j_gene: TRBJ2-7; CDR3nt: TGTGCCAGCAGTGGACTAGCGGGGAACTACGAGCAGTACTTC; CDR3aa: CASSGLAGNYEQYF
v_gene: TRBV2; abundance: .; d_gene: TRBD1; j_gene: TRBJ2-7; CDR3nt: TGTGCCAGCAGTGAAGGGACAGGGATAAACGAGCAGTACTTC; CDR3aa: CASSEGTGINEQYF
v_gene: TRBV29-1; abundance: .; d_gene: .; j_gene: TRBJ1-1; CDR3nt: TGCAGCGTTGCTGGCAGGATGAACACTGAAGCTTTCTTT; CDR3aa: CSVAGRMNTEAFF
v_gene: TRBV7-2; abundance: .; d_gene: .; j_gene: TRBJ2-3; CDR3nt: TGTGCCAGCAGCTTGGGACTTCTTAGCACAGATACGCAGTATTTT; CDR3aa: CASSLGLLSTDTQYF
v_gene: TRBV11-3; abundance: once; d_gene: .; j_gene: TRBJ2-6; CDR3nt: TGTGCCAGCAGCCTTCCCGGGGCCAACGTCCTGACTTTC; CDR3aa: CASSLPGANVLTF
v_gene: TRBV29-1; abundance: .; d_gene: TRBD1; j_gene: TRBJ2-5; CDR3nt: TGCAGCGTTTGGGGGACAGCTGAGGGAGAGACCCAGTACTTC; CDR3aa: CSVWGTAEGETQYF
v_gene: TRBV30; abundance: once; d_gene: .; j_gene: TRBJ1-1; CDR3nt: TGTGCCTGGAGCCCCAACTGGGCAGGGGCTAAAGAAGCTTTCTTT; CDR3aa: CAWSPNWAGAKEAFF
v_gene: TRBV5-1; abundance: .; d_gene: TRBD1; j_gene: TRBJ1-2; CDR3nt: TGCGCCAGCAGCTTGGAGGCAGGGGGAGGCTACACCTTC; CDR3aa: CASSLEAGGGYTF
v_gene: TRBV5-1; abundance: .; d_gene: .; j_gene: TRBJ1-3; CDR3nt: TGCGCCAGCAGCTTGGGGACTACTGGAAACACCATATATTTT; CDR3aa: CASSLGTTGNTIYF
v_gene: TRBV27; abundance: .; d_gene: .; j_gene: TRBJ1-5; CDR3nt: TGTGCCAGCAGTTTACGAGGCACTATGCACAATCAGCCCCAGCATTTT; CDR3aa: CASSLRGTMHNQPQHF
v_gene: TRBV30; abundance: .; d_gene: .; j_gene: TRBJ1-1; CDR3nt: TGTGCCTGGACCGACAGTTTTTCTGAAGCTTTCTTT; CDR3aa: CAWTDSFSEAFF
v_gene: TRBV18; abundance: .; d_gene: .; j_gene: TRBJ1-2; CDR3nt: TGTGCCAGCTCACAGGGACTTGCCTATGGCTACACCTTC; CDR3aa: CASSQGLAYGYTF
v_gene: TRBV5-1; abundance: .; d_gene: TRBD2; j_gene: TRBJ2-5; CDR3nt: TGCGCCAGCAGCCTACCGGAGGGGGGACTAGCGGGATTGGTCGAGCAAGAGACCCAGTACTTC; CDR3aa: CASSLPEGGLAGLVEQETQYF
v_gene: TRBV4-1; abundance: .; d_gene: .; j_gene: TRBJ1-2; CDR3nt: TGCGCCAGCCGGGCCCTGGGGGGATATGGCTACACCTTC; CDR3aa: CASRALGGYGYTF
v_gene: TRBV5-6; abundance: once; d_gene: .; j_gene: TRBJ1-1; CDR3nt: TGTGCCAGCACGCTGGGCGGGGTTCGGGATCTTGTGAACACTGAAGCTTTCTTT; CDR3aa: CASTLGGVRDLVNTEAFF
v_gene: TRBV14; abundance: .; d_gene: .; j_gene: TRBJ1-2; CDR3nt: TGTGCCAGCAGCCAAGATCTCGGTTCGGGTGGCTACACCTTC; CDR3aa: CASSQDLGSGGYTF